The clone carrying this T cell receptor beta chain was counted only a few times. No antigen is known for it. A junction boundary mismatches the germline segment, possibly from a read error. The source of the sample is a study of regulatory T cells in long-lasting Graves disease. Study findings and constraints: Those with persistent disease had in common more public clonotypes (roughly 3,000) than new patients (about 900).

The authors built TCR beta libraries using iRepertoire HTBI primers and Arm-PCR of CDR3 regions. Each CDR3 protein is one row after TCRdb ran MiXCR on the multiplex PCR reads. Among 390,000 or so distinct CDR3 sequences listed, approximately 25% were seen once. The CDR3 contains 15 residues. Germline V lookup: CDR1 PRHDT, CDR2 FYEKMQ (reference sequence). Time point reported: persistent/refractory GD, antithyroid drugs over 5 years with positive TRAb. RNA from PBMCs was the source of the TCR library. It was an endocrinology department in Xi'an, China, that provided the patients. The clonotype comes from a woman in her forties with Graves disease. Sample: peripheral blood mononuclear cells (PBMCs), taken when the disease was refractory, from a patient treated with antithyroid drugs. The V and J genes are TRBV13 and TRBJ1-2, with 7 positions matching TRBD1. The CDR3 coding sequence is TGTGCCAGCAGCCTAGGAGGAGGGGGCGCCGATGGCTACACCTTC. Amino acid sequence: CASSLGGGGADGYTF. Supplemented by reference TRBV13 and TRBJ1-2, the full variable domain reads AAGVIQSPRHLIKEKRETATLKCYPIPRHDTVYWYQQGPGQDPQFLISFYEKMQSDKGSIPDRFSAQQFSDYHSELNMSSLELGDSALYFCASSLGGGGADGYTFGSGTRLTVV.